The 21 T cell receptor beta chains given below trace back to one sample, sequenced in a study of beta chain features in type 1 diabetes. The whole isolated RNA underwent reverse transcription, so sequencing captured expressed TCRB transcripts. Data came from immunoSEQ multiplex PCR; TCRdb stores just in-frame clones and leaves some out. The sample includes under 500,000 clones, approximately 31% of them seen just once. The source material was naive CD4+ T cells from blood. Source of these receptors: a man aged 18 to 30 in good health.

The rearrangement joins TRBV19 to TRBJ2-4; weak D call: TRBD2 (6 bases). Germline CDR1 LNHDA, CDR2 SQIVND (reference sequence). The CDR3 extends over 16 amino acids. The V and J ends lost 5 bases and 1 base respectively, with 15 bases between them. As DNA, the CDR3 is TGTGCCAGTAGTCTTATAGCGGCCGCGGCCAAAAACATTCAGTACTTC. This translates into CASSLIAAAAKNIQYF.

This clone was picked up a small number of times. CDR3 residues: CASSPNPVTGELFF. The CDR3 coding sequence is TGTGCCAGCAGCCCAAACCCCGTAACCGGGGAGCTGTTTTTT. The rearrangement uses TRBV7-9 and TRBJ2-2, with D hard to call. The CDR3 is 14 amino acids. Trimming removed 5 bases from V and 5 bases from J, with 12 bases in between. Germline V CDR1 and CDR2: SEHNR, FQNEAQ (reference sequence). The full variable domain, its missing parts supplied by reference TRBV7-9 and TRBJ2-2, is DTGVSQNPRHKITKRGQNVTFRCDPISEHNRLYWYRQTLGQGPEFLTYFQNEAQLEKSRLLSDRFSAERPKGSFSTLEIQRTEQGDSAMYLCASSPNPVTGELFFGEGSRLTVL.

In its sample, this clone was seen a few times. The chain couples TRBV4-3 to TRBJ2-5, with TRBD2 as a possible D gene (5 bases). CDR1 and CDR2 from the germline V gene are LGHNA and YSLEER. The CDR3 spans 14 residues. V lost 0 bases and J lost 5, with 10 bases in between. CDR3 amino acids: CASSQEGRGETQYF. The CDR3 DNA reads TGCGCCAGCAGCCAAGAGGGTCGCGGGGAGACCCAGTACTTC.

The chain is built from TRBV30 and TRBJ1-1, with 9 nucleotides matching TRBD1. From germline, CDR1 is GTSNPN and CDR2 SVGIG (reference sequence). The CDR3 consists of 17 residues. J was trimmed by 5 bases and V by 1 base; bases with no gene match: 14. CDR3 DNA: TGTGCCTGGAGTGGGGGGACAGGGAAGATTCCCAGGACTGAAGCTTTCTTT. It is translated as CAWSGGTGKIPRTEAFF.

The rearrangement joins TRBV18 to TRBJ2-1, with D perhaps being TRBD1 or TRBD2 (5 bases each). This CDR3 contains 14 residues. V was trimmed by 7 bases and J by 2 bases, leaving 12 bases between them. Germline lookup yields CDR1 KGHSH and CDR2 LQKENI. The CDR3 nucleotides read TGTGCCAGCTTGTATGGGGGTCCCTACAATGAGCAGTTCTTC. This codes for CASLYGGPYNEQFF.

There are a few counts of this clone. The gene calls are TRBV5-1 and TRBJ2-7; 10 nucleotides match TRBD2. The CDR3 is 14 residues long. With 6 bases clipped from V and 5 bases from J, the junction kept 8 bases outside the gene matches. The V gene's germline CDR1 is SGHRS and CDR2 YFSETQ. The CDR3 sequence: CASKAGGSSNEQYF. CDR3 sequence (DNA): TGCGCCAGCAAAGCGGGAGGGAGTTCCAACGAGCAGTACTTC.

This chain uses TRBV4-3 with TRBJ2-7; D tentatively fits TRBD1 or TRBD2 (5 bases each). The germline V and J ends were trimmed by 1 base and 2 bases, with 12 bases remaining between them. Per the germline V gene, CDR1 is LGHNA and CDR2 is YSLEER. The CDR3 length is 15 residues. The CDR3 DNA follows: TGCGCCAGCAGCCAAGCGTCGGGACCCACCTACGAGCAGTACTTC. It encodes CASSQASGPTYEQYF.

CDR3 residues: CASSWGLAEATDTQYF. As DNA, the CDR3 is TGCGCCAGCAGCTGGGGACTAGCGGAAGCCACAGATACGCAGTATTTT. The V call is TRBV5-1, the J call TRBJ2-3, with 11 bases matching TRBD2. CDR1 and CDR2 from the germline V gene are SGHRS and YFSETQ. This CDR3 has 16 amino acids. The V gene end was trimmed by 3 bases and the J gene end by 2 bases; junction bases not matched to a gene: 5.

CDR3 sequence (DNA): TGCGCCAGCAGGCAGCACACTGAAGCTTTCTTT. Translated, it gives CASRQHTEAFF. The V call is TRBV5-1, the J call TRBJ1-1; D is uncertain. The CDR3 is 11 amino acids. The germline V gene has CDR1 SGHRS and CDR2 YFSETQ. Trimming took off 5 bases at V and 3 bases at J, with 5 bases between the two ends.

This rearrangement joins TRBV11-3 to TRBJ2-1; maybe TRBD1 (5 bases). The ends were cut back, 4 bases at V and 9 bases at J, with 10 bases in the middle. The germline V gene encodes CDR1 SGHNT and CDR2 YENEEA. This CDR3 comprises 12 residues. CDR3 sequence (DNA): TGTGCCAGCAGCTCCGACAGAAGTGAGCAGTTCTTC. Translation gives CASSSDRSEQFF.

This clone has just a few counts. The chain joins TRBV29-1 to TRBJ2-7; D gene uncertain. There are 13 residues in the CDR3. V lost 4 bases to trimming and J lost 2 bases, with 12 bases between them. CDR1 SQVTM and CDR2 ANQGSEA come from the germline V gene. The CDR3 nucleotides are TGCAGCGTTGTATTTCACACCACCTACGAGCAGTACTTC. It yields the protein CSVVFHTTYEQYF.

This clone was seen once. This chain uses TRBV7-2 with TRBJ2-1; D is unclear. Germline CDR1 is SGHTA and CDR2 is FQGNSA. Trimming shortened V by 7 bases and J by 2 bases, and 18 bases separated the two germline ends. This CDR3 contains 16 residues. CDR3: CASTLWASKAYNEQFF. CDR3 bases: TGTGCCAGCACTCTTTGGGCCAGCAAAGCCTACAATGAGCAGTTCTTC.

In DNA form, the CDR3 reads TGTGCCAGCAGCAGGGACACCTCCTACGAGCAGTACTTC. This translates into CASSRDTSYEQYF. The gene calls are TRBV13 and TRBJ2-7; possibly TRBD1 for D (6 bases). CDR1 is PRHDT, CDR2 FYEKMQ, per germline (reference sequence). V was cut by 5 bases and J by 0 bases, with 8 bases left in between. This CDR3 is 13 amino acids long.

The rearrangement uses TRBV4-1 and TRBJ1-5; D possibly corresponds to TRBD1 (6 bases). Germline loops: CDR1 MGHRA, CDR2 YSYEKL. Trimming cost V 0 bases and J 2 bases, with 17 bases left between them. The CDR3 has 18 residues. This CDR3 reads CASSQDVAGERGNQPQHF. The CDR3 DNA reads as TGCGCCAGCAGCCAAGATGTAGCAGGGGAGAGGGGCAATCAGCCCCAGCATTTT.

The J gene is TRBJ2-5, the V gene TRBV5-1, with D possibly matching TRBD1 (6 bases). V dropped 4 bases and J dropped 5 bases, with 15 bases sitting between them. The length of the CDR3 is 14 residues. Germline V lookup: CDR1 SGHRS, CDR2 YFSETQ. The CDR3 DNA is TGCGCCAGCAGCCCAAATCAGGGGAGCGAGACCCAGTACTTC. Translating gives CASSPNQGSETQYF.

CDR3 in amino acids: CSVEWGVNEQFF. The CDR3 DNA reads TGCAGCGTTGAGTGGGGGGTTAATGAGCAGTTCTTC. The chain has TRBV29-1 and TRBJ2-1, with D possibly being TRBD2 (6 bases). Trimming removed 3 bases at V and 7 bases at J, with 10 bases between. There are 12 residues in the CDR3. Germline CDR1 SQVTM, CDR2 ANQGSEA.

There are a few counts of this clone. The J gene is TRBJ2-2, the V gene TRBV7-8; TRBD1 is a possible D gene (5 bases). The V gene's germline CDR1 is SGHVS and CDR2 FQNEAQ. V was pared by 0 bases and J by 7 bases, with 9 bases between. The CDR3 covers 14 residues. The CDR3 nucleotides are TGTGCCAGCAGCTTAGCTGCAGGGCTCGGGGAGCTGTTTTTT. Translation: CASSLAAGLGELFF.

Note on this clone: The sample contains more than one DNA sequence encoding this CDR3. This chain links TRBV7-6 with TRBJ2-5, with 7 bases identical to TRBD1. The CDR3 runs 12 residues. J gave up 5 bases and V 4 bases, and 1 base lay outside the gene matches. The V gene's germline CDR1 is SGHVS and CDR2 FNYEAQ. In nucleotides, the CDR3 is TGTGCCAGCAGCTCACAGGGGGAGACCCAGTACTTC. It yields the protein CASSSQGETQYF.

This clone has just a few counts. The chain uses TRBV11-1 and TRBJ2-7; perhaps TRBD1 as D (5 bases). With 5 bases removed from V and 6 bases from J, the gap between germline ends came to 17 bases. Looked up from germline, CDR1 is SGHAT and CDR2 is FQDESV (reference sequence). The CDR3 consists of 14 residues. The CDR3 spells CASSMTRRDSEQYF. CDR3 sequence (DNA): TGTGCCAGCAGCATGACGCGGCGAGACAGCGAGCAGTACTTC.

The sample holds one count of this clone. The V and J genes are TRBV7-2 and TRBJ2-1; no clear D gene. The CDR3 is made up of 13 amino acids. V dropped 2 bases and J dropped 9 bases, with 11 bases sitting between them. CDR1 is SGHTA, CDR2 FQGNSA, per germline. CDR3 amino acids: CASSLTGLAEQFF. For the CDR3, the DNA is TGTGCCAGCAGCTTAACCGGGCTTGCTGAGCAGTTCTTC. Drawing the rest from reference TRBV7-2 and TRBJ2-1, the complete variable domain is GAGVSQSPSNKVTEKGKDVELRCDPISGHTALYWYRQSLGQGLEFLIYFQGNSAPDKSGLPSDRFSAERTGGSVSTLTIQRTQQEDSAVYLCASSLTGLAEQFFGPGTRLTVL.

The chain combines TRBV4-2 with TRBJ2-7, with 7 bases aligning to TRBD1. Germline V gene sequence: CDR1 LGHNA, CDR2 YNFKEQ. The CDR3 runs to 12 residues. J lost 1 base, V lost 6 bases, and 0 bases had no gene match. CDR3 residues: CASRQGSYEQYF. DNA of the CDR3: TGTGCCAGCAGACAGGGGTCCTACGAGCAGTACTTC.